Listed below are T cell receptor beta chains from one sample, sequenced in a study of a mutant IDH1 vaccine in newly diagnosed glioma. Their antigens remain unidentified. Sequencing was performed with immunoSEQ multiplex PCR; in TCRdb, only in-frame clones are kept and a portion is missing. The table lists about 61,000 clones, approximately 80% of them singletons. The sequencing here drew on PBMCs, taken from a glioma patient whose treatment included an IDH1 peptide vaccine. These receptors were obtained from a man aged 45 to 65 with glioma. CDR3s include the opening cysteine and the closing phenylalanine or tryptophan. The D gene is left open where the match is weak. A clone size is listed for some rows: how often the clone was seen (once, few, many), or a class if it is expanded.

TRBV19	-	TRBD1	TRBJ2-1	CASHTGVTNEQFF	TGTGCCAGTCATACAGGGGTTACGAATGAGCAGTTCTTC
TRBV19	-	TRBD2	TRBJ2-7	CASSPLAGVNEQYF	TGTGCCAGTAGCCCACTAGCGGGAGTAAACGAGCAGTACTTC
TRBV6-7	-	-	TRBJ2-7	CATLVQEHYEQYF	TGTGCCACCCTGGTGCAGGAGCACTACGAGCAGTACTTC
TRBV6-1	-	TRBD1	TRBJ2-7	CASSGQGRLVYEQYF	TGTGCCAGCTCCGGACAGGGGAGATTGGTTTACGAGCAGTACTTC
TRBV4-3	-	-	TRBJ1-1	CASSQGRRMLNTEAFF	TGCGCCAGCAGCCAAGGGCGGCGGATGTTGAACACTGAAGCTTTCTTT
TRBV11-2	-	-	TRBJ1-4	CASSFERGGGKLFF	TGTGCCAGCAGCTTCGAGCGTGGGGGAGGAAAACTGTTTTTT
TRBV13	-	-	TRBJ2-2	CASSTLNTGELFF	TGTGCCAGCAGCACCCTGAACACCGGGGAGCTGTTTTTT
TRBV19	-	TRBD1	TRBJ1-1	CASRGQGATEAFF	TGTGCCAGTAGGGGACAGGGGGCCACTGAAGCTTTCTTT
TRBV15	-	TRBD2	TRBJ2-3	CATSAGTSVNTDTQYF	TGTGCCACCAGCGCCGGGACTAGCGTTAACACAGATACGCAGTATTTT
TRBV2	-	-	TRBJ2-3	CASSEGEAVAADTQYF	TGTGCCAGCAGTGAAGGCGAAGCGGTCGCGGCAGATACGCAGTATTTT
TRBV11-2	-	-	TRBJ2-7	CASSSEGRYEQYF	TGTGCCAGCAGCTCCGAGGGGAGGTACGAGCAGTACTTC
TRBV28	-	TRBD2	TRBJ2-7	CASSSAGVSGLQYEQYF	TGTGCCAGCAGTTCAGCGGGGGTTAGCGGGTTACAGTACGAGCAGTACTTC
TRBV2	-	TRBD1	TRBJ1-1	CASTSGGGTEAFF	TGTGCCAGCACCTCAGGGGGCGGCACTGAAGCTTTCTTT
TRBV5-1	-	TRBD2	TRBJ2-1	CASSLGTSVYNEQFF	TGCGCCAGCAGCTTAGGGACTAGCGTCTACAATGAGCAGTTCTTC
TRBV18	-	-	TRBJ1-1	CASSPPNQGTNTEAFF	TGTGCCAGCTCACCACCAAACCAGGGAACGAACACTGAAGCTTTCTTT
TRBV15	-	-	TRBJ1-5	CATSRDLVQAINQPQHF	TGTGCCACCAGCAGAGATCTGGTACAGGCGATTAATCAGCCCCAGCATTTT
TRBV6-5	-	-	TRBJ1-1	CATSRREDTEAFF	TGTGCCACTTCCAGGAGAGAAGACACTGAAGCTTTCTTT
TRBV19	-	TRBD1	TRBJ1-1	CASSADRGGTEAFF	TGTGCCAGTAGTGCGGACAGGGGAGGGACTGAAGCTTTCTTT
TRBV6-1	-	-	TRBJ1-3	CASSELGKGNTIYF	TGTGCCAGCAGTGAATTGGGGAAGGGAAACACCATATATTTT
TRBV19	once	-	TRBJ2-1	CASSTGTTYNEQFF	TGTGCCAGTAGTACTGGGACAACCTACAATGAGCAGTTCTTC
TRBV6-1	-	-	TRBJ1-1	CASSEDTLNTEAFF	TGTGCCAGCAGTGAAGACACACTGAACACTGAAGCTTTCTTT
TRBV30	-	-	TRBJ1-1	CAWSVGLRTEAFF	TGTGCCTGGAGTGTGGGACTGCGAACTGAAGCTTTCTTT
TRBV6-1	once	-	TRBJ2-3	CASSRGSADTQYF	TGTGCCAGCAGTCGGGGGAGCGCAGATACGCAGTATTTT
TRBV7-9	-	TRBD2	TRBJ2-1	CASSPRVSGRGYNEQFF	TGTGCCAGCAGCCCACGGGTTTCCGGGAGGGGCTACAATGAGCAGTTCTTC
TRBV18	-	-	TRBJ1-1	CASSPTLGVNTEAFF	TGTGCCAGCTCACCAACACTTGGGGTGAACACTGAAGCTTTCTTT
TRBV7-2	-	TRBD2	TRBJ2-3	CASSLVGGNLPSDTQYF	TGTGCCAGCAGCCTAGTGGGGGGGAACTTGCCCTCAGATACGCAGTATTTT
TRBV28	-	-	TRBJ2-1	CATGVLYNEQFF	TGTGCCACTGGGGTTCTCTACAATGAGCAGTTCTTC
TRBV7-2	once	-	TRBJ2-1	CASSVGLGGSSSYNEQFF	TGTGCCAGCAGCGTGGGGTTAGGGGGGTCAAGCTCCTACAATGAGCAGTTCTTC
TRBV11-3	once	TRBD1	TRBJ1-2	CASSRDRGSNYGYTF	TGTGCCAGCAGCCGAGACAGGGGTTCTAACTATGGCTACACCTTC
TRBV6-5	-	-	TRBJ2-7	CASSYSDGSYEQYF	TGTGCCAGCAGTTACTCGGACGGGTCCTACGAGCAGTACTTC
TRBV5-1	-	TRBD1	TRBJ1-6	CASSPGQVVGPLHF	TGCGCCAGCAGCCCGGGACAGGTCGTAGGACCCCTCCACTTT
TRBV6-1	-	TRBD2	TRBJ2-3	CASCWGGDTQYF	TGTGCCAGCTGCTGGGGGGGAGATACGCAGTATTTT
TRBV7-9	-	-	TRBJ1-2	CASDADTSGYTF	TGTGCCAGCGACGCCGACACCTCTGGCTACACCTTC
TRBV7-9	-	TRBD1	TRBJ1-1	CASSLATGRIVDTEAFF	TGTGCCAGCAGCTTAGCGACAGGGAGGATCGTGGACACTGAAGCTTTCTTT
TRBV14	once	-	TRBJ1-3	CASSHSGAGNTIYF	TGTGCCAGCAGCCATTCGGGGGCTGGAAACACCATATATTTT
TRBV5-5	-	-	TRBJ2-3	CASSLEGRDTQYF	TGTGCCAGCAGCTTGGAGGGGAGAGATACGCAGTATTTT
TRBV7-3	-	-	TRBJ2-2	CASSLASPAELFF	TGTGCCAGCAGCTTAGCGTCACCGGCGGAGCTGTTTTTT
TRBV5-5	-	TRBD2	TRBJ2-7	CASSAGVEYEQYF	TGTGCCAGCAGCGCGGGAGTGGAGTACGAGCAGTACTTC